This T cell receptor (beta chain) was sequenced for a study of blood T cell repertoires in COVID-19. Clones were sequenced by immunoSEQ multiplex PCR, and TCRdb holds only the in-frame ones, with some missing. The sample has a few hundred thousand clones, around 90% seen once; the top ten hold 5.5% to 7%. The V and J ends lost 2 bases and 5 bases respectively, with 6 bases between them. The CDR3 is 12 residues long. This receptor was identified in a woman younger than 45 who had recovered from COVID-19. The chain employs TRBV12-3 or TRBV12-4 and TRBJ1-1; D may be TRBD1 (6 bases). The specimen sequenced was PBMCs or T cells enriched from blood (not recorded which). The chain's CDR3 is CASSLRGTEAFF. Written as DNA, the CDR3 is TGTGCCAGCAGTTTAAGGGGGACTGAAGCTTTCTTT.